What follows are 19 T cell receptor beta chains derived from one specimen sequenced in a study of blood T cell repertoires in COVID-19. Data came from immunoSEQ multiplex PCR; TCRdb stores just in-frame clones and leaves some out. The sample has roughly 500,000 clones, 88% seen once. Material for sequencing was PBMCs or T cells enriched from blood (not recorded which). The receptors stem from a woman in her thirties or forties who had recovered from COVID-19.

This chain links TRBV18 with TRBJ2-5; 8 nucleotides align to TRBD1. V shed 6 bases, J shed 4 bases, and the junction held 4 bases outside the gene matches. The CDR3 spans 13 residues. The V gene's germline CDR1 is KGHSH and CDR2 LQKENI. CDR3 nucleotide sequence: TGTGCCAGCTCCCGGACAGGGAGAGAGACCCAGTACTTC. Residues: CASSRTGRETQYF.

The V gene is TRBV5-1, the J gene TRBJ1-1, with D perhaps TRBD1 (5 bases). The CDR3 is 14 amino acids. Germline V lookup: CDR1 SGHRS, CDR2 YFSETQ. Trimming cost V 0 bases and J 1 base, with 7 bases left between them. CDR3 sequence: CASSLVGGNTEAFF. The CDR3 DNA is TGCGCCAGCAGCTTGGTCGGGGGGAACACTGAAGCTTTCTTT. Complete variable domain (other parts from reference TRBV5-1 and TRBJ1-1): KAGVTQTPRYLIKTRGQQVTLSCSPISGHRSVSWYQQTPGQGLQFLFEYFSETQRNKGNFPGRFSGRQFSNSRSEMNVSTLELGDSALYLCASSLVGGNTEAFFGQGTRLTVV.

The chain uses TRBV7-9 and TRBJ2-1, with 8 bases that match TRBD1. CDR3 length: 16 residues. The germline gives CDR1 SEHNR, CDR2 FQNEAQ (reference sequence). J was trimmed by 7 bases and V by 4 bases; bases with no gene match: 12. The CDR3 is CASSSLGVGTGNEQFF. CDR3 nucleotide sequence: TGTGCCAGCAGCTCGTTGGGTGTTGGGACAGGTAATGAGCAGTTCTTC.

The rearrangement links TRBV2 to TRBJ1-4; D may be TRBD1 (5 bases). The CDR3 extends over 22 amino acids. Trimming cost V 6 bases and J 4 bases, with 36 bases left between them. Germline V gene sequence: CDR1 SNHLY, CDR2 FYNNEI. CDR3 residues: CASRYRRPSLGPTDRSNEKLFF. The CDR3, as DNA: TGTGCCAGCAGATATCGAAGACCATCACTTGGGCCCACTGACAGAAGTAATGAAAAACTGTTTTTT.

The CDR3 reads CASTPSDRGHQPQHF. Written as DNA, the CDR3 is TGTGCCAGTACCCCCTCTGACAGGGGCCATCAGCCCCAGCATTTT. The chain couples TRBV19 to TRBJ1-5, with TRBD1 matching 8 bases. With V trimmed by 7 bases and J by 5 bases, 10 bases remained unmatched. Looked up from germline, CDR1 is LNHDA and CDR2 is SQIVND (reference sequence). This CDR3 has 15 residues. The complete variable domain, with remaining parts taken from reference TRBV19 and TRBJ1-5, reads DGGITQSPKYLFRKEGQNVTLSCEQNLNHDAMYWYRQDPGQGLRLIYYSQIVNDFQKGDIAEGYSVSREKKESFPLTVTSAQKNPTAFYLCASTPSDRGHQPQHFGDGTRLSIL.

The chain has TRBV27 and TRBJ1-1; the D is unclear. Trimming removed 8 bases at V and 6 bases at J, with 16 bases between. Germline V gene sequence: CDR1 MNHEY, CDR2 SMNVEV (reference sequence). The CDR3 is 13 residues long. The CDR3 here is CASGRAVSAEAFF. The CDR3 nucleotides read TGTGCCAGCGGTAGAGCTGTTTCTGCTGAAGCTTTCTTT.

DNA of the CDR3: TGCGCCAGCAGTCTTGACCCAGGTGGCCTAAGTCTGCAGTTCTTC. Translated, it gives CASSLDPGGLSLQFF. The chain has TRBV5-1 and TRBJ2-1; D remains unclear. Trimming cost V 5 bases and J 12 bases, with 24 bases left between them. Germline loops: CDR1 SGHRS, CDR2 YFSETQ. The CDR3 loop spans 15 amino acids.

The chain couples TRBV18 to TRBJ1-2, with a tentative D call TRBD1 (5 bases). V was pared by 4 bases and J by 4 bases, with 13 bases between. The CDR3 covers 14 residues. Germline V gene data show CDR1 as KGHSH and CDR2 as LQKENI. In nucleotides, the CDR3 is TGTGCCAGCTCACAGGGACTCGACTCCTATGGCTACACCTTC. It encodes CASSQGLDSYGYTF.

V usage is TRBV6-2 or TRBV6-3 and J usage is TRBJ2-7, with 8 positions matching TRBD2. This CDR3 is built from 15 residues. Germline V lookup: CDR1 MNHEY, CDR2 SVGEGT. The trim removed 6 bases at V and 2 bases at J, leaving 9 bases unmatched. CDR3 nucleotides: TGTGCCAGCAGCACCATAGCGGGACTCGCCTACGAGCAGTACTTC. It codes for CASSTIAGLAYEQYF.

The J gene is TRBJ1-5, the V gene TRBV19; the D gene is possibly TRBD1 (5 bases). Trimming took 9 bases from V and 7 from J, leaving 16 bases between them. This CDR3 has 13 amino acids. Germline-derived CDR1 and CDR2 are LNHDA and SQIVND (reference sequence). In DNA, the CDR3 is TGTGCCAGCACCAGCAGGGAGGGCCAGCCCCAGCATTTT. Protein sequence: CASTSREGQPQHF.

This chain joins TRBV7-2 and TRBJ1-2; D gene ambiguous. The CDR3 consists of 15 residues. Trimming took off 5 bases at V and 2 bases at J, with 15 bases between the two ends. Germline V gives CDR1 SGHTA, CDR2 FQGNSA. CDR3 amino acids: CASSRSLEWNYGYTF. CDR3 nucleotide sequence: TGTGCCAGCAGCCGTAGTCTGGAGTGGAACTATGGCTACACCTTC.

The rearrangement uses TRBV29-1 and TRBJ1-1; 7 nucleotides match TRBD1. The V gene end was trimmed by 1 base and the J gene end by 3 bases; junction bases not matched to a gene: 2. This CDR3 contains 13 residues. Looked up from germline, CDR1 is SQVTM and CDR2 is ANQGSEA. CDR3 bases: TGCAGCGTTGAAGTAACAGGGGACACTGAAGCTTTCTTT. As protein: CSVEVTGDTEAFF.

This clone has a handful of counts. V is TRBV27 and J is TRBJ1-5, with D maybe TRBD1 (6 bases). The CDR3 has 14 amino acids. V lost 5 bases to trimming and J lost 11 bases, with 19 bases between them. Germline assignment: CDR1 MNHEY and CDR2 SMNVEV (reference sequence). CDR3 loop: CASSPDRSRPTQHF. CDR3 bases: TGTGCCAGCAGTCCCGACAGGTCCAGGCCGACCCAGCATTTT.

The CDR3 DNA reads as TGTGCCAGCAGCTTGGGGGGGGAACATAGCACTGAAGCTTTCTTT. Encoded protein: CASSLGGEHSTEAFF. The chain joins TRBV5-4 to TRBJ1-1, with a tentative D call TRBD1 (5 bases). Trimming pared 0 bases from V and 4 bases from J, leaving 13 bases between. This CDR3 is built from 15 residues. Germline CDR1 reads SGHNT; CDR2 reads YYREEE (reference sequence).

This chain joins TRBV24-1 and TRBJ2-7; TRBD2 is a possible D gene (6 bases). The germline CDR1 and CDR2 sequences are KGHDR and SFDVKD. V was pared by 2 bases and J by 0 bases, with 10 bases between. CDR3 length: 15 residues. Here the CDR3 reads CATSDSSESSYEQYF. The CDR3 bases are TGTGCCACCAGTGATTCTAGCGAGAGCTCCTACGAGCAGTACTTC.

The chain uses TRBV23-1 and TRBJ1-2; D perhaps matches TRBD1 (6 bases). TRBV23-1 is an open reading frame whose function is uncertain. The CDR3 extends over 15 amino acids. V lost 3 bases and J lost 7, with 18 bases in between. The DNA of the CDR3 is TGCGCCAGCAGTCACCCGACAGGCCCTGTAGGTGGCTACACCTTC. Translation gives CASSHPTGPVGGYTF.

The V and J genes are TRBV12-3 or TRBV12-4 and TRBJ2-3; TRBD1 agrees at 10 bases. The CDR3 contains 13 residues. The ends lost 5 bases at V and 8 bases at J; junction bases unmatched: 4. CDR3 coding DNA: TGTGCCAGCAGTACCCGGGACAGGGGTACGCAGTATTTT. It is translated as CASSTRDRGTQYF.

This clone showed up just a few times. The chain recombines TRBV18 with TRBJ1-2, with 10 bases that match TRBD1. The CDR3 contains 20 residues. Germline CDR1 reads KGHSH; CDR2 reads LQKENI. V gave up 5 bases and J gave up 0 bases; unmatched junction bases: 18. The CDR3 coding sequence is TGTGCCAGCTCATCTCTAACCGGGACAGGGGCGAGTTTAGCTAACTATGGCTACACCTTC. Protein: CASSSLTGTGASLANYGYTF.

V gene TRBV7-2 combines with J gene TRBJ2-3, with 9 nucleotides matching TRBD2. Trimming removed 5 bases from V and 4 bases from J; junction bases left unmatched: 10. CDR3 length: 16 residues. In germline, CDR1 is SGHTA, CDR2 FQGNSA. Here the CDR3 DNA reads TGTGCCAGCAGCGGTAGACTAGCGGTGGTGTCAGATACGCAGTATTTT. Amino acids: CASSGRLAVVSDTQYF. The variable domain in full, completed from reference TRBV7-2 and TRBJ2-3, reads GAGVSQSPSNKVTEKGKDVELRCDPISGHTALYWYRQSLGQGLEFLIYFQGNSAPDKSGLPSDRFSAERTGGSVSTLTIQRTQQEDSAVYLCASSGRLAVVSDTQYFGPGTRLTVL.